What follows describes a single TCR beta chain. The entry originates in a study of Graves' ophthalmopathy and Graves' hyperthyroidism. For repertoire sequencing, the TCR beta CDR3 regions were amplified from RNA transcripts. First-round RT-PCR employed HTBI primers, with a second-round multiplex PCR after it. MiXCR, applied by TCRdb to the multiplex PCR reads, yields one record per CDR3 protein. Of a few hundred thousand distinct CDR3 sequences listed, approximately 35% are singletons. CDR3 length equals 16 residues. CDR1 and CDR2 (germline): MDHEN, SYDVKM. V lost 5 bases to trimming and J lost 3 bases, with 19 bases between them.

This TCR was sampled from an adult man with Graves' hyperthyroidism. The sequenced material came from peripheral blood or thyroid tissue (not recorded which). This rearrangement joins TRBV28 to TRBJ2-5, with D perhaps being TRBD1 or TRBD2 (5 bases each). This chain's CDR3 is CASSPSSPGPEETQYF. CDR3 sequence (DNA): TGTGCCAGCAGTCCCTCCTCTCCGGGGCCAGAAGAGACCCAGTACTTC.